The 17 T cell receptor beta chains given below trace back to one sample, sequenced in a study of blood T cell repertoires in COVID-19. Clones were read by immunoSEQ multiplex PCR, and TCRdb kept only the in-frame ones, dropping some. The sample holds around 60,000 clones; more than 70% are singletons and the top ten take approximately 16%. Sequencing input: peripheral blood. The origin of the receptors is a man aged 60 to 69 with COVID-19, enrolled during active disease.

This clone is a singleton in its sample. This chain connects TRBV1 to TRBJ2-2; TRBD2 is the table's D call and was not checked against the DNA. TRBV1 is described as a pseudogene. The length of the CDR3 is 14 residues. The CDR3 loop is CTSSQDSEPGELFF. The CDR3 DNA is TGCACCAGCAGCCAAGACAGCGAACCCGGGGAGCTGTTTTTT.

The rearrangement links TRBV5-4 to TRBJ2-1; TRBD2 might be the D (6 bases). Germline lookup yields CDR1 SGHNT and CDR2 YYREEE (reference sequence). Trimming left V 4 bases short and J 4 bases short, with 21 bases between. This CDR3 has 17 amino acids. CDR3 sequence: CASSPTPYKGGYNEQFF. DNA for the CDR3: TGTGCCAGCAGCCCTACACCCTACAAGGGAGGATACAATGAGCAGTTCTTC.

The chain combines TRBV5-4 with TRBJ2-7; D is uncertain. Trimming removed 4 bases from V and 1 base from J, with 9 bases in between. Germline V CDR1 and CDR2: SGHNT, YYREEE (reference sequence). This CDR3 has 13 amino acids. CDR3 nucleotide sequence: TGTGCCAGCAGCGAACTCGGTTCCTACGAGCAGTACTTC. Its translation: CASSELGSYEQYF.

This CDR3 is CASRSTYEQYF. The CDR3 nucleotides read TGTGCCAGCAGATCTACCTACGAGCAGTACTTC. The chain employs TRBV27 and TRBJ2-7; D uncertain. The CDR3 loop spans 11 amino acids. Germline assignment: CDR1 MNHEY and CDR2 SMNVEV (reference sequence). The V end was cut by 6 bases, the J end by 2 bases, with 5 bases between.

CDR3 sequence: CASSEYRGRTEAFF. The CDR3, as DNA: TGTGCCAGCAGTGAATACAGGGGAAGGACTGAAGCTTTCTTT. This chain connects TRBV6-1 to TRBJ1-1; TRBD1 agrees at 7 bases. Unmatched junction bases numbered 5, after V lost 2 bases and J lost 5 bases. The CDR3 is 14 residues long. The germline V gene has CDR1 MNHNS and CDR2 SASEGT.

The J gene is TRBJ2-3, the V gene TRBV5-5; perhaps TRBD1 as D (6 bases). Germline CDR1 reads SGHKS; CDR2 reads YYEKEE (reference sequence). V was clipped by 7 bases and J by 1 base, with 16 bases between them. The CDR3 contains 15 residues. CDR3 nucleotides: TGTGCCAGCGCCCTTCCGGCAGGGGGCACAGATACGCAGTATTTT. It is translated as CASALPAGGTDTQYF.

The chain carries TRBV27 and TRBJ2-7, with no clear D. The V and J ends lost 8 bases and 0 bases respectively, with 8 bases between them. This CDR3 comprises 12 residues. The germline V gene encodes CDR1 MNHEY and CDR2 SMNVEV (reference sequence). CDR3 sequence (DNA): TGTGCCAGCCGTAGAAGCTCCTACGAGCAGTACTTC. Its translation: CASRRSSYEQYF.

The chain carries TRBV7-9 and TRBJ1-2, with D tentatively TRBD1 (6 bases). With 1 base removed from V and 3 bases from J, the gap between germline ends came to 12 bases. Germline V gene lookup returns CDR1 SEHNR and CDR2 FQNEAQ (reference sequence). The CDR3 contains 15 residues. The CDR3 reads CASSLGRGIDYGYTF. The CDR3 nucleotides are TGTGCCAGCAGCTTAGGAAGGGGGATCGACTATGGCTACACCTTC.

V and J are TRBV10-3 and TRBJ1-3; 8 positions match TRBD1. V shed 10 bases and J 1 base; nucleotides not matched to a gene: 9. CDR3 length: 15 amino acids. Germline CDR1 and CDR2: ENHRY and SYGVKD. The CDR3 region is CATGQGSVSGNTIYF. For the CDR3, the DNA is TGTGCCACAGGACAGGGAAGCGTTTCTGGAAACACCATATATTTT.

V is TRBV7-3 and J is TRBJ2-2; possible D gene TRBD1, 5 bases. Germline CDR1 is SGHTA and CDR2 is FQGTGA. The CDR3 loop spans 13 amino acids. With 8 bases removed from V and 6 bases from J, the gap between germline ends came to 13 bases. The CDR3 sequence is CASSRTPPGELFF. CDR3 DNA: TGTGCCAGCTCCCGGACACCGCCCGGGGAGCTGTTTTTT.

The chain is built from TRBV5-5 and TRBJ1-6; a possible D gene is TRBD1 (6 bases). The germline V and J ends were trimmed by 0 bases and 10 bases, with 14 bases remaining between them. The germline V gene encodes CDR1 SGHKS and CDR2 YYEKEE (reference sequence). The CDR3 is made up of 15 amino acids. CDR3 DNA: TGTGCCAGCAGCTTGGGTTATGGACAGAGCTCACCCCTCCACTTT. This gives the protein CASSLGYGQSSPLHF.

CDR3 sequence: CASRLGQGTKGEKLFF. For the CDR3, the DNA is TGTGCCAGCAGGCTGGGACAGGGAACAAAGGGGGAAAAACTGTTTTTT. V usage is TRBV7-9 and J usage is TRBJ1-4, with TRBD1 matching 9 bases. Germline lookup yields CDR1 SEHNR and CDR2 FQNEAQ (reference sequence). This CDR3 comprises 16 residues. Losses at the gene ends were 6 bases for V and 8 bases for J; bases not matched to a gene: 13.

The V and J genes are TRBV28 and TRBJ2-3, with D possibly being TRBD1 (5 bases). There are 15 residues in the CDR3. The V gene's germline CDR1 is MDHEN and CDR2 SYDVKM. V was pared by 3 bases and J by 0 bases, with 10 bases between. As DNA, the CDR3 is TGTGCCAGCAGTTTTGGTGACAGAAGCACAGATACGCAGTATTTT. As protein: CASSFGDRSTDTQYF.

The chain links TRBV5-6 to TRBJ1-6; D call uncertain. Per germline, CDR1 SGHDT and CDR2 YYEEEE. Trimming shortened V by 2 bases and J by 6 bases, and 6 bases separated the two germline ends. The CDR3 totals 13 residues. CDR3 loop: CASSFPRNSPLHF. The CDR3 nucleotides are TGTGCCAGCAGCTTTCCCCGTAATTCACCCCTCCACTTT.

In this sample, this clone turned up a few times. The chain is built from TRBV15 and TRBJ1-1, with D possibly matching TRBD1 (5 bases). The CDR3 has 15 residues. With 3 bases removed from V and 0 bases from J, the gap between germline ends came to 11 bases. Germline V gene data show CDR1 as LNHNV and CDR2 as YYDKDF (reference sequence). The CDR3 region has the DNA TGTGCCACCAGCAGGGAGGGACGAATGAACACTGAAGCTTTCTTT. It encodes CATSREGRMNTEAFF.

This clone was seen a single time. The genes are TRBV5-4 and TRBJ2-1, with D hard to call. The CDR3 is 14 residues long. Germline assignment: CDR1 SGHNT and CDR2 YYREEE (reference sequence). V was cut by 0 bases and J by 8 bases, with 12 bases left in between. The CDR3 nucleotides are TGTGCCAGCAGCTTGGGCGACATCTTCTATGAGCAGTTCTTC. Translated: CASSLGDIFYEQFF.

The chain uses TRBV5-6 and TRBJ1-1; 8 bases are a match to TRBD1. The CDR3 has 14 residues. The V gene end was trimmed by 1 base and the J gene end by 9 bases; junction bases not matched to a gene: 8. CDR1 and CDR2 from the germline V gene are SGHDT and YYEEEE. The CDR3 DNA sequence: TGTGCCAGCAGCTTGCCCCGCCAGGGGGCGAAAGCTTTCTTT. Translated, it gives CASSLPRQGAKAFF.